These 6 T cell receptor delta chains were sequenced from one sample in a study of DNA immune sequencing with unique molecular identifiers (dated by TCRdb to about 2020). Preparation of the library involved multiplex PCR. The data were produced on an Illumina MiniSeq. A 32-plex assay with primers for all 8 TRDV and 4 TRDJ genes covering the CDR3 was used to amplify genomic DNA. During 3 cycles of barcoding PCR, a 12-nucleotide UMI was attached, and a second PCR using Illumina adapter primers followed. Clonotypes were called again by TCRdb from the public reads via CATT, and duplicate nucleotide sequences were then merged into one entry. The sample table records over 1,500 delta-chain clones; 5% to 7.5% of these occur just once. The ten biggest clones cover approximately 57% of the sample. What was sequenced was gamma-delta T cells from buffy coat blood. The receptors were gathered from a human donor in good health.

With respect to this clone: The TCRdb protein comes from a much larger clone and disagrees with this DNA's translation at residue 20, likely due to a read error; the protein given here is derived from the DNA. The rearrangement uses TRDV1 and TRDJ1, with 8 nucleotides matching TRDD2. The J gene was missing in TCRdb and was found by matching the end of the DNA to germline. V shed 1 base, J shed 0 bases, and the junction held 46 bases outside the gene matches. Germline CDR1 reads TSWWSYY; CDR2 reads QGS. CDR3 size: 30 residues. The DNA for the CDR3 is TGTGCTCTTGGGGAACAAGGGCCCTCGCCTTCCTATCCGTGGAAGGGCTATTGGGGGTACACGCCCACATACACCGATAAACTCATCTTT. Translating gives CALGEQGPSPSYPWKGYWGYTPTYTDKLIF.

With regard to this clone: A far larger clone is off by one base, so a read error is likely. Other DNA sequences of this sample code for an identical CDR3. V and J are TRDV1 and TRDJ1; TRDD2 matches at 8 bases. TCRdb does not report a J gene; here it was assigned by matching the DNA to germline references. Per germline, CDR1 TSWWSYY and CDR2 QGS. The junction had 46 bases not matched to a gene; V was cut back by 1 base and J by 0 bases. The CDR3 has 30 residues. The CDR3 loop reads CALGEQGPSPSYPWKGYWGFTPTYTDKLIF. The CDR3 DNA is TGTGCTCTTGGGGAACAAGGGCCCTCGCCTTCCTATCCGTGGAAGGGCTATTGGGGGTTCACGCCAACATACACCGATAAACTCATCTTT.

Concerning this clone: Given a far larger clone just one base away, this is likely a sequencing read error. V is TRDV2 and J is TRDJ1; TRDD3 matches 13 bases. CDR1 and CDR2 from the germline V gene are GEAIGNYY and EKD. The ends lost 1 base at V and 7 bases at J; junction bases unmatched: 8. The CDR3 sequence is 16 residues long. CDR3: CACDTLTGGYVSKLIF. The CDR3 nucleotides read TGTGCCTGTGACACACTCACTGGGGGATACGTTTCTAAACTCATCTTT.

As concerns this clone: The mismatch at residue 5 between this DNA's translation and the TCRdb protein of a much larger clone likely reflects a read error; the protein shown is translated from the DNA. No V gene was called here, but the J gene is TRDJ1; the table calls TRDD3, which could not be checked here. The CDR3 covers 17 residues. As DNA, the CDR3 is TGTGCCTGTGACACAATTCTGGGGGATACCTACAAAAATAAACTCATCTTT. This gives the protein CACDTILGDTYKNKLIF.

Of note for this clone: The protein recorded in TCRdb matches a much larger clone and deviates from this DNA's translation at residue 6, suggesting a read error; the protein here is obtained by translating the DNA. The chain links TRDV2 to TRDJ1; 8 nucleotides agree with TRDD3. J was trimmed by 7 bases and V by 2 bases; bases with no gene match: 11. The CDR3 extends over 15 amino acids. CDR1 is GEAIGNYY, CDR2 EKD, per germline. CDR3 sequence: CACDKIGDTGPKLIF. CDR3 coding DNA: TGTGCCTGTGACAAGATTGGGGATACTGGCCCTAAACTCATCTTT.

This clone was picked up a small number of times. TCRdb's listed protein matches a much larger clone and diverges from this DNA's translation at residue 5, likely through a read error; the protein shown comes from the DNA. This sequence joins TRDV2 and TRDJ3; D is possibly TRDD3 (6 bases). The CDR3 has 20 residues. Trimming shortened V by 3 bases and J by 1 base, and 21 bases separated the two germline ends. From germline, CDR1 is GEAIGNYY and CDR2 EKD. Written as DNA, the CDR3 is TGTGCCTGTGACTCCGTCTGGGGCACCTCGAGGTCCTGGGACACCCGACAGATGTTTTTC. Protein: CACDSVWGTSRSWDTRQMFF.